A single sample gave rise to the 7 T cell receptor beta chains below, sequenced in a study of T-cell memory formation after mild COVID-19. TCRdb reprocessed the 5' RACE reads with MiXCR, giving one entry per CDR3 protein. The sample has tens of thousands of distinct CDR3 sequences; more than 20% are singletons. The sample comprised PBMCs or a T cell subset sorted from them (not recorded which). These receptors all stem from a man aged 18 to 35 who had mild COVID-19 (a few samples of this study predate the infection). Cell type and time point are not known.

The CDR3 DNA follows: TGCGCCAGCAGCGGAGCTAGCGGGGGCTATAATGAGCAGTTCTTC. Its protein product is CASSGASGGYNEQFF. The chain joins TRBV5-1 to TRBJ2-1, with 10 bases matching TRBD2. The CDR3 is 15 amino acids. Germline loops: CDR1 SGHRS, CDR2 YFSETQ. V lost 4 bases to trimming and J lost 7 bases; unmatched junction nucleotides: 8.

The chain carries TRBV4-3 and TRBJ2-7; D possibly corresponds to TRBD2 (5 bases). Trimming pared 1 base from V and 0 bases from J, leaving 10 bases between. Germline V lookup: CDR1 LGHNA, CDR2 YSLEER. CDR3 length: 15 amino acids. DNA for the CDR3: TGCGCCAGCAGCCAAGGTATAGGGAGCTCCTACGAGCAGTACTTC. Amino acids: CASSQGIGSSYEQYF.

CDR3 region: CASSLRGTGGYTF. The CDR3, as DNA: TGTGCCAGCAGCTTACGGGGGACGGGAGGCTACACCTTC. The V and J genes are TRBV7-3 and TRBJ1-2, with D maybe TRBD1 (5 bases). The CDR3 spans 13 residues. Trimming took 2 bases from V and 8 from J, leaving 12 bases between them. Germline lookup yields CDR1 SGHTA and CDR2 FQGTGA. Complete variable domain (other parts from reference TRBV7-3 and TRBJ1-2): GAGVSQTPSNKVTEKGKYVELRCDPISGHTALYWYRQSLGQGPEFLIYFQGTGAADDSGLPNDRFFAVRPEGSVSTLKIQRTERGDSAVYLCASSLRGTGGYTFGSGTRLTVV.

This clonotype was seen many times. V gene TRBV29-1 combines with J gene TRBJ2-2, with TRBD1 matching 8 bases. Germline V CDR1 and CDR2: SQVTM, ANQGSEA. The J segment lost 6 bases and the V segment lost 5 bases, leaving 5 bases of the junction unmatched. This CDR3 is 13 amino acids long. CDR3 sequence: CSVSTGGAGELFF. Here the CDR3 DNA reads TGCAGCGTTTCTACAGGGGGAGCCGGGGAGCTGTTTTTT.

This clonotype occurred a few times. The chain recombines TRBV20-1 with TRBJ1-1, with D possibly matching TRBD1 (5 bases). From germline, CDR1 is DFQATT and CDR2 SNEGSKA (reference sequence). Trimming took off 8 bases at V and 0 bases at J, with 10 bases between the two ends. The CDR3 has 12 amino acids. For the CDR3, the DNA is TGCAGTACAGTCAGGGTGAACACTGAAGCTTTCTTT. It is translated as CSTVRVNTEAFF.

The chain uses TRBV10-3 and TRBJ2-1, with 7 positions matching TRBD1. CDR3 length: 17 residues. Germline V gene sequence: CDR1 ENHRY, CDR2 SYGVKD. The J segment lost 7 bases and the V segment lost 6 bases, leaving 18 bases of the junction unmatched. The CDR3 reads CAISQPIQGQLQNEQFF. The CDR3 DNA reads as TGTGCCATCAGCCAACCAATACAGGGGCAACTACAGAATGAGCAGTTCTTC.

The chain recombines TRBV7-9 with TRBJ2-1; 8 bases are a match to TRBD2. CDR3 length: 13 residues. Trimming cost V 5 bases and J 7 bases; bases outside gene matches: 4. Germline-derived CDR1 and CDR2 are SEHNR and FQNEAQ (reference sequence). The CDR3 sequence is CASSPGGANEQFF. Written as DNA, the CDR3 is TGTGCCAGCAGCCCCGGGGGGGCGAATGAGCAGTTCTTC.